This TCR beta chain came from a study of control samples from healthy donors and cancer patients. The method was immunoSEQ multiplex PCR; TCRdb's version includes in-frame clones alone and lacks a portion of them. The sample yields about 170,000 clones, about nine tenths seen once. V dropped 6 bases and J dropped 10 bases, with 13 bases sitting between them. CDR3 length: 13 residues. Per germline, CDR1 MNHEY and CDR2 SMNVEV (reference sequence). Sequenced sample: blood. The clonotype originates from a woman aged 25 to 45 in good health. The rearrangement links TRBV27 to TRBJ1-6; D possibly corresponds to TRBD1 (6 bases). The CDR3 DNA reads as TGTGCCAGCAGATTACCAGGGGTCTCACCCCTCCACTTT. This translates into CASRLPGVSPLHF.